This passage covers 10 T cell receptor beta chains from one sample sequenced in a study of regulatory T cells in long-lasting Graves disease. Construction of the TCR beta libraries employed iRepertoire HTBI primers in conjunction with Arm-PCR of CDR3 regions. TCRdb redid the calling of the multiplex PCR reads with MiXCR, one entry per CDR3 protein. The table has hundreds of thousands of distinct CDR3 sequences, 13% seen once; the top ten hold under 10%. Time point noted: newly diagnosed GD, antithyroid drugs for less than 3 months. RNA extracted from PBMCs served as the sequencing template. This sample also appeared in a second study, on T cells in Graves' hyperthyroidism and ophthalmopathy.

The source material was peripheral blood mononuclear cells (PBMCs), sampled at new diagnosis, from a patient treated with antithyroid drugs. Source of these receptors: a man younger than 40 with Graves disease.

This clonotype was detected a few times. This chain links TRBV18 with TRBJ1-3, with 8 bases matching TRBD1. This CDR3 spans 16 amino acids. CDR1 is KGHSH and CDR2 is LQKENI in the germline V gene. After removal of 3 bases from V and 0 bases from J, the junction contained 4 bases not matched to a gene. The CDR3 spells CASSPSGTGSGNTIYF. As DNA, the CDR3 is TGTGCCAGCTCACCGTCCGGGACAGGCTCTGGAAACACCATATATTTT.

The chain carries TRBV18 and TRBJ2-5, with D perhaps matching TRBD1 (6 bases). This CDR3 region has 13 residues. Trimming took 5 bases from V and 5 from J, leaving 12 bases between them. Germline assignment: CDR1 KGHSH and CDR2 LQKENI. Written as DNA, the CDR3 is TGTGCCAGCTCAACGACAGGAAAGGAGACCCAGTACTTC. It encodes CASSTTGKETQYF.

This clonotype was detected only a few times. This chain connects TRBV7-2 to TRBJ1-2; no clear D. Trimming cost V 1 base and J 6 bases, with 12 bases left between them. Germline assignment: CDR1 SGHTA and CDR2 FQGNSA. The CDR3 consists of 14 residues. CDR3 sequence reads: CASSLGPTPNGYTF. CDR3 sequence (DNA): TGTGCCAGCAGCTTAGGGCCTACCCCTAATGGCTACACCTTC.

This clonotype was observed a handful of times. This rearrangement joins TRBV5-5 to TRBJ2-7; weak D call: TRBD2 (6 bases). CDR3 length: 15 amino acids. Between the trimmed V and J ends, which lost 2 bases and 3 bases, there was a span of 15 bases. CDR1 is SGHKS, CDR2 YYEKEE, per germline (reference sequence). The CDR3 DNA sequence: TGTGCCAGCAGCTTTGCGGGACGGAGGATCTACGAGCAGTACTTC. Translated: CASSFAGRRIYEQYF.

This clonotype occurred many times. The rearrangement uses TRBV6-1 and TRBJ1-4; 9 bases map to TRBD1. The CDR3 runs 14 residues. Looked up from germline, CDR1 is MNHNS and CDR2 is SASEGT. V dropped 7 bases and J dropped 5; count of bases not matched to a gene: 5. CDR3 in amino acids: CASTRTGENEKLFF. The CDR3 nucleotides are TGTGCCAGCACCCGGACAGGGGAGAATGAAAAACTGTTTTTT.

The rearrangement links TRBV12-3 or TRBV12-4 to TRBJ2-7; D is undetermined. This CDR3 comprises 13 residues. V lost 6 bases, J lost 7 bases, and 16 bases lay in between. This CDR3 is CASRTSTAREQYF. CDR3 sequence (DNA): TGTGCCAGCAGAACCTCGACGGCGAGGGAGCAGTACTTC.

This clonotype was seen ten or more times. The V gene is TRBV28, the J gene TRBJ2-7; D is unresolved. With 3 bases removed from V and 6 bases from J, the gap between germline ends came to 6 bases. Germline V CDR1 and CDR2: MDHEN, SYDVKM. The CDR3 sequence is 11 residues long. In DNA form, the CDR3 reads TGTGCCAGCAGTTTGGGGTTCGAGCAGTACTTC. Translating gives CASSLGFEQYF.

CDR3 amino acids: CASSLETTPSTDTQYF. CDR3 bases: TGTGCCAGCAGCTTAGAGACTACCCCTAGCACAGATACGCAGTATTTT. The chain joins TRBV13 to TRBJ2-3; TRBD2 is a possible D gene (5 bases). The V and J ends lost 1 base and 0 bases respectively, with 11 bases between them. CDR3 length equals 16 residues. The germline gives CDR1 PRHDT, CDR2 FYEKMQ (reference sequence).

In its sample, this clonotype was seen a few times. The chain recombines TRBV29-1 with TRBJ1-1; 7 bases agree with TRBD1. CDR1 and CDR2 (germline): SQVTM, ANQGSEA. The V gene end was trimmed by 7 bases and the J gene end by 5 bases; junction bases not matched to a gene: 10. The CDR3 is 13 amino acids. The CDR3 region is CSAGQVLRTEAFF. In DNA form, the CDR3 reads TGCAGCGCAGGACAGGTCTTGAGGACTGAAGCTTTCTTT.

This clonotype was recorded at least ten times. J is TRBJ2-7 and V is TRBV20-1; D possibly matches TRBD1 or TRBD2 (5 bases each). The CDR3 spans 13 residues. V was clipped by 3 bases and J by 0 bases, with 9 bases between them. The germline V gene has CDR1 DFQATT and CDR2 SNEGSKA (reference sequence). CDR3 sequence (DNA): TGCAGTGCTAGGGGACCCTCCTCCTACGAGCAGTACTTC. This codes for CSARGPSSYEQYF.